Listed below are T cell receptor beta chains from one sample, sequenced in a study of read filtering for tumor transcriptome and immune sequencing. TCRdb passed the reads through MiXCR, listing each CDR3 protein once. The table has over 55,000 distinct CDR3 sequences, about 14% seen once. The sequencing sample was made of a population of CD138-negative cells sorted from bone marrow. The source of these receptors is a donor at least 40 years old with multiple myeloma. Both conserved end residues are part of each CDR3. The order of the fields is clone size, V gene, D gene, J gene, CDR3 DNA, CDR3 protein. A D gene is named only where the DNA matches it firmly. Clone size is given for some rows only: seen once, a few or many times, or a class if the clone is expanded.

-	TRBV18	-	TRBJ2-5	TGTGCCAGCTCACAAGGGTCAGGGCAACAAGAGACCCAGTACTTC	CASSQGSGQQETQYF
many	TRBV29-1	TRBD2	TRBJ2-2	TGCAGCGGGACTAGCTCCGGGGAGCTGTTTTTT	CSGTSSGELFF
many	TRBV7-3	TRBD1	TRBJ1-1	TGTGCCAGCAGCGCGGGACAGAGTAGCTCTGAAGCTTTCTTT	CASSAGQSSSEAFF
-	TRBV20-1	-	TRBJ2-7	TGCAGTGCTACTCCCGGGTCTGTAGTCCGCTACGAGCAGTACTTC	CSATPGSVVRYEQYF
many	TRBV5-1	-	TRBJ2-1	TGCGCCAGCAGCGTAGAACCGACAGGCTCCTACAATGAGCAGTTCTTC	CASSVEPTGSYNEQFF
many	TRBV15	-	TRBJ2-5	TGTGCCACCAGCAGAGATAGAGGGTTGGAAGAGACCCAGTACTTC	CATSRDRGLEETQYF
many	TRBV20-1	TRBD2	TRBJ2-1	TGCAGTGTGACTAGCCAATTCAGTGAGCAGTTCTTC	CSVTSQFSEQFF
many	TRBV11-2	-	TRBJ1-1	TGTGCCAGCAGCTTTCAGGGCTCGGGCACTGAAGCTTTCTTT	CASSFQGSGTEAFF
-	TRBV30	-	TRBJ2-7	TGTGCCTGGAGCGCGGTAAAGGACGAGCAGTACTTC	CAWSAVKDEQYF
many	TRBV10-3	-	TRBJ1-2	TGTGCCACCAGTGAGGAGACACGGGGGAACTATGGCTACACCTTC	CATSEETRGNYGYTF
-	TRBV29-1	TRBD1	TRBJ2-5	TGCAGCGTTGAAGATCGCCGACAGGGCTTTAGGCAAGAGGCCCTGTACTTC	CSVEDRRQGFRQEALYF
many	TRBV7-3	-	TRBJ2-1	TGTGCCAGCAGCTTGGGCAGCGGCTTCAACAATGAGCAGTTCTTC	CASSLGSGFNNEQFF
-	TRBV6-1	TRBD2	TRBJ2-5	TGTGCCAGCAGTGAGGGACTACGGGAGACCCAGTACTTC	CASSEGLRETQYF
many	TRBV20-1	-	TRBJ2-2	TGCAGTGCTAGAGATGGATCGTTCGGGGAGCTGTTTTTT	CSARDGSFGELFF
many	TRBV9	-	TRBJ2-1	TGTGCCAGCAGCGTAGGGCGGAGCCCCTACAATGAGCAGTTCTTC	CASSVGRSPYNEQFF
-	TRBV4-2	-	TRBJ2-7	TGTGCCAGCAGCCAAGATGTGGAAGTGGGGCGTGTAGAGCAGCACTTC	CASSQDVEVGRVEQHF
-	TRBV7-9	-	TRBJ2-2	TGTGCTAGCAGCCCACTAGTTTCCGGGGAGCTGTTTTTT	CASSPLVSGELFF
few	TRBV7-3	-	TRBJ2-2	TGTGCCAGCAGAGCTGACAGGAACACCGGGGAGCTGTTTTTT	CASRADRNTGELFF
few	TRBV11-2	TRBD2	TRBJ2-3	TGTGCCAGCAGCTTAAGGGGTGCCCGTACTAGCGGAAGAGGGGCAGATACGCAGTATTTT	CASSLRGARTSGRGADTQYF
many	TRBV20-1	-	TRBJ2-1	TGCAGTGCTCCCAAGCGGAATGAGCAGTTCTTC	CSAPKRNEQFF
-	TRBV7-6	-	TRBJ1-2	TGTGCCAGCAGCTTAGATGCACAGGGTGATGGCTACACCTTC	CASSLDAQGDGYTF
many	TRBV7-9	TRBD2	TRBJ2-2	TGTGCCAGCAGCCATACTAGCGGGAGGACTAACACCGGGGAGCTGTTTTTT	CASSHTSGRTNTGELFF
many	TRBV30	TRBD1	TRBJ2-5	TGTGCCTGGAGTGTGGGCAGGGGGCAACGGGAGACCCAGTACTTC	CAWSVGRGQRETQYF
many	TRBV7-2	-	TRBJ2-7	TGTGCCAGCAGCTTAGGCGGCGGAGGATCCTACGAGCAGTACTTC	CASSLGGGGSYEQYF
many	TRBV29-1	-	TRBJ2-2	TGCAGCGTCCGGAGGGCCGGGGAGCTGTTTTTT	CSVRRAGELFF
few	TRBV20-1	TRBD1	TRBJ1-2	TGCAGTGCTAGGGACAGGGATAACTATGGCTACACCTTC	CSARDRDNYGYTF
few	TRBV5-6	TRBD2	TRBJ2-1	TGTGCCAGCAGTTTTCCTAGGACTAGCGGAGCGGGTGAGCAGTTCTTC	CASSFPRTSGAGEQFF
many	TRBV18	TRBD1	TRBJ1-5	TGTGCCAGCTCACCAGACAGGGGGGGCAATCAGCCCCAGCATTTT	CASSPDRGGNQPQHF
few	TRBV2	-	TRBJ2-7	TGTGCCAGCCTTGGGGCCCGCGGCGACGAGCAGTACTTC	CASLGARGDEQYF
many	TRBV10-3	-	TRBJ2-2	TGTGCCATCAGTGAGCTACGGACTTTCAACACCGGGGAGCTGTTTTTT	CAISELRTFNTGELFF
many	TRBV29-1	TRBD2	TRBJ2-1	TGCAGCGTTATGACTAGCGGAACCTACAATGAGCAGTTCTTC	CSVMTSGTYNEQFF
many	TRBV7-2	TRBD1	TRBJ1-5	TGTGCCAGCAGCTCGACAGGGAGGGGTCAGCCCCAGCATTTT	CASSSTGRGQPQHF
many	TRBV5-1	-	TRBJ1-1	TGCGCCAGCAGCTTAACAGTAGGCACTGAAGCTTTCTTT	CASSLTVGTEAFF
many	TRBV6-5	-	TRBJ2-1	TGTGCCAGCAGTTCAGCCAGAGACAGGAGGGGGAATGAGCAGTTCTTC	CASSSARDRRGNEQFF
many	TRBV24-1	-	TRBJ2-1	TGTGCCACCAGTGATTTAAGCTCCTACAATGAGCAGTTCTTC	CATSDLSSYNEQFF
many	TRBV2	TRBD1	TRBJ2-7	TGTGCCAGCAGTATTGGGACAGGACGCGAGCAGTACTTC	CASSIGTGREQYF
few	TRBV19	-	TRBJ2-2	TGTGCCAGTAGTATCGCGGGCAGGGTGAACACCGGGGAGCTGATTTTT	CASSIAGRVNTGELIF
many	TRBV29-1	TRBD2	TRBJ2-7	TGCAGCGTAGTGGGACTAGCGGAACCTAACTACGAGCAGTACTTC	CSVVGLAEPNYEQYF
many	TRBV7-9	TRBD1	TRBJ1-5	TGTGCCAGCACCTCGACAGGGGATAGTCAGCCCCAGCATTTT	CASTSTGDSQPQHF
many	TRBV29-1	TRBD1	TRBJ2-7	TGCAGCGTACGGACAGGGGAGCGCGAGCAGTACTTC	CSVRTGEREQYF
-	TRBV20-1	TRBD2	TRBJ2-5	TGCAGTGCTAGTCTAGCGGAAGGGCAAGAGACCCAGTACTTC	CSASLAEGQETQYF
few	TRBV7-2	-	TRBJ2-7	TGTGCCAGCAGCGTAGATAGCGGAACTCGCTACGAGCAGTACTTC	CASSVDSGTRYEQYF
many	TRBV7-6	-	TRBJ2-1	TGTGCCAGCAGCCCCGGAGAAAATGAGCAGTTCTTC	CASSPGENEQFF
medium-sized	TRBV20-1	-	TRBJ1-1	TGCAGTGTCACGACCTCGGGCTCCCACACTGAAGCTTTCTTT	CSVTTSGSHTEAFF
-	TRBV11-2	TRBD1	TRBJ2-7	TGTGCCAGCAGCTCCCGGGACAGGGGGCACGAGCAGTACTTC	CASSSRDRGHEQYF
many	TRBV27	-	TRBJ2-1	TGTGCCAGCGGGGACCCGAGCTCCTACAATGAGCAGTTCTTC	CASGDPSSYNEQFF
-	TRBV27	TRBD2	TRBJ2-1	TGTGCCAGCTGCCTTCGGGAGGGCCGTTACAATGAGCAGTTCTTC	CASCLREGRYNEQFF
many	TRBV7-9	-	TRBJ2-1	TGTGCCAGCAGCCAAAGGAACCAAATAGCACTCAATGAGCAGTTCTTC	CASSQRNQIALNEQFF
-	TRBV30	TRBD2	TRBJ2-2	TGTGCCTGGAAGCCTAGCGGGAGGAACACCGGGGAGCCGTTTTTT	CAWKPSGRNTGEPFF
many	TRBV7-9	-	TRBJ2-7	TGTGCCAGCAGCTTAGTTGAACAGGGGAGGAAGCAGTACTTC	CASSLVEQGRKQYF